Following are 16 T cell receptor beta chains from one sample sequenced in a study of blood T cell repertoires in COVID-19. This table comes from immunoSEQ multiplex PCR, and its TCRdb copy is limited to in-frame clones, with some not included. Altogether roughly 98,000 clones are present, 85% to 95% being singletons, with the ten largest covering under 7.5%. The sample was peripheral blood. The receptors were gathered from a woman in her sixties or seventies with active COVID-19.

This rearrangement joins TRBV4-1 to TRBJ2-5; TRBD2 matches 13 bases. The CDR3 loop spans 17 amino acids. The V gene end was trimmed by 5 bases and the J gene end by 0 bases; junction bases not matched to a gene: 6. The V gene's germline CDR1 is MGHRA and CDR2 YSYEKL. The CDR3 DNA sequence: TGCGCCAGCAGCGGGACTAGCGGGACGCGGTACCAAGAGACCCAGTACTTC. Translating it yields CASSGTSGTRYQETQYF.

This clone was picked up one time. This chain uses TRBV28 with TRBJ1-5, with TRBD1 as a possible D gene (5 bases). Trimming removed 2 bases at V and 1 base at J, with 9 bases between. Germline values: CDR1 MDHEN, CDR2 SYDVKM. The CDR3 covers 15 residues. CDR3 amino acids: CASSLDSPSNQPQHF. Here the CDR3 DNA reads TGTGCCAGCAGTTTAGACAGTCCAAGCAATCAGCCCCAGCATTTT.

This rearrangement joins TRBV14 to TRBJ2-2; TRBD2 matches 12 bases. The CDR3 covers 17 residues. The V segment lost 0 bases and the J segment 4 bases; nucleotides outside the gene matches: 3. Germline V gene sequence: CDR1 SGHDN, CDR2 FVKESK. This chain's CDR3 is CASSQETSGSGTGELFF. CDR3 coding DNA: TGTGCCAGCAGCCAAGAGACTAGCGGGAGCGGCACCGGGGAGCTGTTTTTT. Complete variable domain (other parts from reference TRBV14 and TRBJ2-2): EAGVTQFPSHSVIEKGQTVTLRCDPISGHDNLYWYRRVMGKEIKFLLHFVKESKQDESGMPNNRFLAERTGGTYSTLKVQPAELEDSGVYFCASSQETSGSGTGELFFGEGSRLTVL.

The J gene is TRBJ2-5, the V gene TRBV7-6, with TRBD1 matching 10 bases. Per the germline V gene, CDR1 is SGHVS and CDR2 is FNYEAQ. Trimming at V came to 5 bases and at J to 5 bases, leaving 5 bases not matched to a gene. This CDR3 has 14 residues. CDR3 coding DNA: TGTGCCAGCAGCGACGGGACAGGGGTGGAGACCCAGTACTTC. Translated, it gives CASSDGTGVETQYF.

The chain is built from TRBV5-5 and TRBJ2-1, with TRBD1 matching over 9 bases. The germline V gene has CDR1 SGHKS and CDR2 YYEKEE (reference sequence). This CDR3 contains 15 residues. V lost 4 bases to trimming and J lost 9 bases; unmatched junction nucleotides: 11. This CDR3 is CASSPTRDRVIEQFF. The CDR3 DNA reads TGTGCCAGCAGCCCAACCAGGGACAGGGTAATTGAGCAGTTCTTC.

This chain links TRBV7-9 with TRBJ2-2; unclear D gene. V shed 5 bases and J shed 6 bases, with 13 bases lying between them. CDR1 SEHNR and CDR2 FQNEAQ come from the germline V gene (reference sequence). This CDR3 spans 14 amino acids. The CDR3 spells CASSPGEKAGELFF. The DNA for the CDR3 is TGTGCCAGCAGCCCCGGAGAGAAGGCCGGGGAGCTGTTTTTT.

The chain recombines TRBV14 with TRBJ2-1; 7 bases align to TRBD2. CDR3 length: 16 residues. The germline V gene has CDR1 SGHDN and CDR2 FVKESK. V shed 1 base, J shed 6 bases, and the junction held 9 bases outside the gene matches. CDR3 residues: CASSQVLGLGVNEQFF. Here the CDR3 DNA reads TGTGCCAGCAGCCAAGTATTAGGACTAGGGGTCAATGAGCAGTTCTTC.

V gene TRBV18 combines with J gene TRBJ2-1; possibly TRBD1 for D (5 bases). From germline, CDR1 is KGHSH and CDR2 LQKENI. The length of the CDR3 is 15 residues. Trimming shortened V by 6 bases and J by 4 bases, and 16 bases separated the two germline ends. CDR3 nucleotides: TGTGCCAGCTCCTCGGACACGGGTTCATACAATGAGCAGTTCTTC. Amino acid sequence: CASSSDTGSYNEQFF. The full variable domain, with the rest looked up from reference TRBV18 and TRBJ2-1, is NAGVMQNPRHLVRRRGQEARLRCSPMKGHSHVYWYRQLPEEGLKFMVYLQKENIIDESGMPKERFSAEFPKEGPSILRIQQVVRGDSAAYFCASSSDTGSYNEQFFGPGTRLTVL.

V gene TRBV4-2 combines with J gene TRBJ1-2, with D hard to call. Germline-derived CDR1 and CDR2 are LGHNA and YNFKEQ. CDR3 length: 14 residues. V was trimmed by 2 bases and J by 3 bases, leaving 10 bases between them. The CDR3 nucleotides read TGTGCCAGCAGCCAAACCCACCAGGACTATGGCTACACCTTC. Encoded protein: CASSQTHQDYGYTF.

The chain links TRBV4-2 to TRBJ2-5, with D possibly matching TRBD2 (5 bases). The germline V and J ends were trimmed by 4 bases and 1 base, with 10 bases remaining between them. The V gene's germline CDR1 is LGHNA and CDR2 YNFKEQ. The CDR3 length is 14 residues. The CDR3 nucleotides read TGTGCCAGCAGCCCAGGCGGGCCCCAAGAGACCCAGTACTTC. Encoded protein: CASSPGGPQETQYF.

The rearrangement uses TRBV2 and TRBJ2-1; 10 bases line up with TRBD2. The CDR3 covers 11 residues. CDR1 is SNHLY, CDR2 FYNNEI, per germline. Trimming at V came to 10 bases and at J to 10 bases, leaving 4 bases not matched to a gene. The CDR3 coding sequence is TGTGCCACTAAACTAGCGGGGGAGCAGTTCTTC. It codes for CATKLAGEQFF.

There are a few counts of this clone. The chain employs TRBV2 and TRBJ2-7; D gene uncertain. This CDR3 comprises 12 residues. The germline CDR1 and CDR2 sequences are SNHLY and FYNNEI. The V gene lost 3 bases and the J gene lost 4 bases, with 7 bases spanning the gap. The CDR3 bases are TGTGCCAGCAGTGAGGGCCGGTACGAGCAGTACTTC. It specifies CASSEGRYEQYF.

This sequence joins TRBV21-1 and TRBJ1-4; TRBD1 is the table's D call, not checked against the DNA. TRBV21-1 is classified as a pseudogene. The CDR3 spans 14 residues. The DNA of the CDR3 is TGTGCCAGCAGCAAAGCGGTACAGGGGGCGCGCAAATTTTTT. Protein sequence: CASSKAVQGARKFF.

The gene calls are TRBV9 and TRBJ2-3, with TRBD2 as a possible D gene (6 bases). This CDR3 spans 15 amino acids. CDR1 is SGDLS, CDR2 YYNGEE, per germline. V lost 2 bases, J lost 5 bases, and 15 bases lay in between. The CDR3 reads CASSVQHYGGDTQYF. DNA of the CDR3: TGTGCCAGCAGCGTCCAACACTACGGGGGAGATACGCAGTATTTT.

The chain links TRBV5-4 to TRBJ2-6; 9 nucleotides line up with TRBD1. After removal of 3 bases from V and 1 base from J, the junction contained 2 bases not matched to a gene. There are 16 residues in the CDR3. Per germline, CDR1 SGHNT and CDR2 YYREEE (reference sequence). This CDR3 is CASSWDRVSGANVLTF. In DNA, the CDR3 is TGTGCCAGCAGCTGGGACAGGGTGTCTGGGGCCAACGTCCTGACTTTC.

The chain has TRBV7-2 and TRBJ2-1, with TRBD1 matching 8 bases. The CDR3 is made up of 18 amino acids. Germline trimming cut 5 bases from V and 0 bases from J; bases unmatched to any gene: 12. Per the germline V gene, CDR1 is SGHTA and CDR2 is FQGNSA. In nucleotides, the CDR3 is TGTGCCAGCAGCCGTACAGGGACAGGCAGGAGCTCCTACAATGAGCAGTTCTTC. Protein: CASSRTGTGRSSYNEQFF.